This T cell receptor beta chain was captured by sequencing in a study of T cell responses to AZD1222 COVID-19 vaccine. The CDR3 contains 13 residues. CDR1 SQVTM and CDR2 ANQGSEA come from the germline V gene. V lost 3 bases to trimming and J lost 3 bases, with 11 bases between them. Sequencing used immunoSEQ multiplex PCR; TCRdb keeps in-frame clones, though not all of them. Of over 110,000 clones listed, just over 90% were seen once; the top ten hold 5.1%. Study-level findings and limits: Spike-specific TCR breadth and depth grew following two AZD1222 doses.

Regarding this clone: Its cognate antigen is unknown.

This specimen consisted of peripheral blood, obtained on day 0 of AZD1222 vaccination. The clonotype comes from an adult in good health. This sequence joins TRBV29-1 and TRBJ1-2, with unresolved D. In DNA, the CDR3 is TGCAGCGTTGATCTGTCCGCGGACTATGGCTACACCTTC. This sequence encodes CSVDLSADYGYTF.